These 8 T cell receptor beta chains share one sample of origin, sequenced in a study of T cells after yellow fever vaccination. A single record per CDR3 protein comes from TCRdb applying MiXCR to the 5' RACE reads. The table includes about 68,000 distinct CDR3 sequences, about 6.5% detected once. The starting material was CD8+ T cells sorted from PBMCs, obtained roughly 46 days after the first yellow fever vaccination. Receptor source: a man younger than 30 who received the YFV17D yellow fever vaccine.

CDR3 coding DNA: TGCAGTGCTAGAGAAGCGGATTTAAACTCTGGAAACACCATATATTTT. Amino acid sequence: CSAREADLNSGNTIYF. The rearrangement uses TRBV20-1 and TRBJ1-3; D uncertain. Trimming cost V 0 bases and J 0 bases, with 12 bases left between them. Germline CDR1 and CDR2: DFQATT and SNEGSKA (reference sequence). The CDR3 is 16 amino acids.

This clonotype was seen many times. The chain employs TRBV11-2 and TRBJ2-1; TRBD2 might be the D (6 bases). The germline V and J ends were trimmed by 4 bases and 8 bases, with 12 bases remaining between them. From germline, CDR1 is SGHAT and CDR2 FQNNGV. This CDR3 region has 13 residues. The CDR3 region has the DNA TGTGCCAGCAGCTGGCAACTAGCCCATGAGCAGTTCTTC. Residues: CASSWQLAHEQFF.

A few counts support this clonotype. This chain uses TRBV7-2 with TRBJ2-2; D tentatively fits TRBD1 or TRBD2 (5 bases each). V dropped 3 bases and J dropped 7 bases, with 15 bases sitting between them. The CDR3 has 15 residues. CDR1 SGHTA and CDR2 FQGNSA come from the germline V gene. The CDR3 reads CASSFWTLGVGELFF. CDR3 nucleotide sequence: TGTGCCAGCAGCTTCTGGACACTAGGTGTCGGGGAGCTGTTTTTT.

The chain recombines TRBV7-2 with TRBJ2-7; D is ambiguous. V lost 7 bases to trimming and J lost 4 bases, with 14 bases between them. Germline CDR1 reads SGHTA; CDR2 reads FQGNSA. This CDR3 has 13 amino acids. CDR3 sequence reads: CASNLRMGYEQYF. The CDR3 DNA is TGTGCCAGCAACCTGCGGATGGGGTACGAGCAGTACTTC. Together with reference TRBV7-2 and TRBJ2-7, the CDR3 gives the full variable domain: GAGVSQSPSNKVTEKGKDVELRCDPISGHTALYWYRQSLGQGLEFLIYFQGNSAPDKSGLPSDRFSAERTGGSVSTLTIQRTQQEDSAVYLCASNLRMGYEQYFGPGTRLTVT.

The chain employs TRBV7-9 and TRBJ1-1; 11 bases are shared with TRBD1. Unmatched junction bases numbered 6, after V lost 1 base and J lost 5 bases. This CDR3 spans 16 amino acids. CDR1 and CDR2 from the germline V gene are SEHNR and FQNEAQ (reference sequence). As DNA, the CDR3 is TGTGCCAGCAGCTTAGGTCCGGGACAGGGGGTTACTGAAGCTTTCTTT. This translates into CASSLGPGQGVTEAFF.

This clonotype showed up many times. The genes are TRBV4-1 and TRBJ2-7; the match to TRBD2 covers 10 bases. V lost 1 base and J lost 2; bases outside the gene matches: 8. From germline, CDR1 is MGHRA and CDR2 YSYEKL. This CDR3 contains 17 residues. CDR3: CASSQGASGGLAYEQYF. Written as DNA, the CDR3 is TGCGCCAGCAGCCAAGGGGCTAGCGGGGGTCTCGCCTACGAGCAGTACTTC.

Many counts were recorded for this clonotype. This sequence joins TRBV5-1 and TRBJ1-1; D is uncertain. The V gene's germline CDR1 is SGHRS and CDR2 YFSETQ. CDR3 size: 15 residues. V was cut by 0 bases and J by 1 base, with 10 bases left in between. The CDR3 reads CASSLGLFENTEAFF. The CDR3 coding sequence is TGCGCCAGCAGCTTGGGGTTGTTCGAGAACACTGAAGCTTTCTTT.

This clonotype was picked up many times. The chain employs TRBV9 and TRBJ1-5; D call uncertain. Per germline, CDR1 SGDLS and CDR2 YYNGEE. V was trimmed by 0 bases and J by 0 bases, leaving 7 bases between them. The CDR3 consists of 15 residues. The CDR3: CASSVGDNSNQPQHF. The CDR3 nucleotides are TGTGCCAGCAGCGTAGGGGATAATAGCAATCAGCCCCAGCATTTT. The full variable domain, in which reference TRBV9 and TRBJ1-5 provide the parts outside the CDR3, is DSGVTQTPKHLITATGQRVTLRCSPRSGDLSVYWYQQSLDQGLQFLIQYYNGEERAKGNILERFSAQQFPDLHSELNLSSLELGDSALYFCASSVGDNSNQPQHFGDGTRLSIL.